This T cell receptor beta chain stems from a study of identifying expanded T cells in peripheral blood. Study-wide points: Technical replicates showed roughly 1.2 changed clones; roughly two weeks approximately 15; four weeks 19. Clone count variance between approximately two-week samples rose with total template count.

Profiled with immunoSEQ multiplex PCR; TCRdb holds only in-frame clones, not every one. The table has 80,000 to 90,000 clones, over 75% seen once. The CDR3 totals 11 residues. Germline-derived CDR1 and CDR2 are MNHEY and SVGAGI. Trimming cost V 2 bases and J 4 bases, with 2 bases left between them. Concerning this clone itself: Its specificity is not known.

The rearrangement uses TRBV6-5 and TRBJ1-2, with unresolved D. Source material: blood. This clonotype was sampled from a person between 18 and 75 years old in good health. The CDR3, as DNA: TGTGCCAGCAGTTACGGCTATGGCTACACCTTC. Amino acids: CASSYGYGYTF.